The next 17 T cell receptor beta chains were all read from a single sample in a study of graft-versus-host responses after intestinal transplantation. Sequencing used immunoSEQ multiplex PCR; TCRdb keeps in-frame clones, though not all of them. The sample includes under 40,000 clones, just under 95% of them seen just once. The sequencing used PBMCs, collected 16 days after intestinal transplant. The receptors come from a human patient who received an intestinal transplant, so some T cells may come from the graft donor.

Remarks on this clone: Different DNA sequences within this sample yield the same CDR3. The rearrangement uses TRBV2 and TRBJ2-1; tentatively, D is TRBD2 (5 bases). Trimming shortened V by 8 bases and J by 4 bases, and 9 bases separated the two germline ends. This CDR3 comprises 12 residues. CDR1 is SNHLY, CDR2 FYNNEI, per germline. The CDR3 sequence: CASRGSYNEQFF. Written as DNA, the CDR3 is TGTGCCAGCCGGGGTTCTTACAATGAGCAGTTCTTC.

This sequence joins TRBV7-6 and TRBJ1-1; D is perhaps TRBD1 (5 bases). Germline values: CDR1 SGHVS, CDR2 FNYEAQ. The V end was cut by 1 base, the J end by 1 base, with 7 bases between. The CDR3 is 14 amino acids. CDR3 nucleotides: TGTGCCAGCAGCTTAGGGGGACGGAACACTGAAGCTTTCTTT. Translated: CASSLGGRNTEAFF.

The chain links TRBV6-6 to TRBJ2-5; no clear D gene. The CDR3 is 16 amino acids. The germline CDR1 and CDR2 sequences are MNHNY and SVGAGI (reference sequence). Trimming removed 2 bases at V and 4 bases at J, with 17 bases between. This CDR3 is CASSYRPVGSGETQYF. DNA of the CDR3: TGTGCCAGCAGTTACCGCCCTGTAGGCTCAGGAGAGACCCAGTACTTC.

The CDR3 sequence is CASSVAPGQGSGYTF. In DNA, the CDR3 is TGTGCCAGCAGCGTAGCGCCTGGACAGGGGAGCGGCTACACCTTC. The chain employs TRBV9 and TRBJ1-2; the match to TRBD1 covers 9 bases. Losses at the gene ends were 0 bases for V and 8 bases for J; bases not matched to a gene: 8. Germline lookup yields CDR1 SGDLS and CDR2 YYNGEE. The CDR3 totals 15 residues.

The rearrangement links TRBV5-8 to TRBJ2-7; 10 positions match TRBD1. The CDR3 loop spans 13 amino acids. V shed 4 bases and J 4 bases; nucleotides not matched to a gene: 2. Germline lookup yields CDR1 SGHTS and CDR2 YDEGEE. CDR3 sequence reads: CASSRQGAYEQYF. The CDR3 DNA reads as TGTGCCAGCAGCCGACAGGGGGCTTACGAGCAGTACTTC.

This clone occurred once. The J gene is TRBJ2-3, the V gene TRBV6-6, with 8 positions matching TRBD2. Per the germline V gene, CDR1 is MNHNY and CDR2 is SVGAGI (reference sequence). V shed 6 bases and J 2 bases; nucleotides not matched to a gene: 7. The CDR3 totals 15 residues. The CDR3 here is CASSGGGPATDTQYF. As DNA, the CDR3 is TGTGCCAGCAGCGGGGGGGGGCCCGCCACAGATACGCAGTATTTT.

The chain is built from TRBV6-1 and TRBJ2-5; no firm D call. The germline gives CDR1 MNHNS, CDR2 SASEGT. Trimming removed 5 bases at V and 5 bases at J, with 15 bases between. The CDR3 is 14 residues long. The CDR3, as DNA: TGTGCCAGCAGTTTCTCCGGTCGTCTCGAGACCCAGTACTTC. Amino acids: CASSFSGRLETQYF.

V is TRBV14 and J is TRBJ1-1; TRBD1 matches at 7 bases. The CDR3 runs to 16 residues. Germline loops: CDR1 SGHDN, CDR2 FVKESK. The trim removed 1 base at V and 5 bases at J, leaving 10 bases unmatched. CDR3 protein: CASSQGITTGHTEAFF. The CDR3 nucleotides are TGTGCCAGCAGCCAAGGTATTACGACAGGGCATACTGAAGCTTTCTTT.

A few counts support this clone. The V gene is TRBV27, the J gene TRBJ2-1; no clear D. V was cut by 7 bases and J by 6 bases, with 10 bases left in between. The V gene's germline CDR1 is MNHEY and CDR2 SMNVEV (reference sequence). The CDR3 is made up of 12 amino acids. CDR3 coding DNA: TGTGCCAGCAATGTCCCCGGCAATGAGCAGTTCTTC. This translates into CASNVPGNEQFF.

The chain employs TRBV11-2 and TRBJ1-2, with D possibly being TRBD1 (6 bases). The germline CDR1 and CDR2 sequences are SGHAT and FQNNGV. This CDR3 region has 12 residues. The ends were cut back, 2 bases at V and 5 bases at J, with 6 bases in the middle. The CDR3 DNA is TGTGCCAGCAGCTTAACAGGGTATGGCTACACCTTC. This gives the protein CASSLTGYGYTF.

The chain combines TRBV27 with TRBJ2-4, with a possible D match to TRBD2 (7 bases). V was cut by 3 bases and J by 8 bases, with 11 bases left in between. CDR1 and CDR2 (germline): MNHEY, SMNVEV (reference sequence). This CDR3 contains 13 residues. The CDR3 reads CASSLQGRDIQYF. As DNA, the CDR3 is TGTGCCAGCAGTTTGCAGGGGAGGGACATTCAGTACTTC.

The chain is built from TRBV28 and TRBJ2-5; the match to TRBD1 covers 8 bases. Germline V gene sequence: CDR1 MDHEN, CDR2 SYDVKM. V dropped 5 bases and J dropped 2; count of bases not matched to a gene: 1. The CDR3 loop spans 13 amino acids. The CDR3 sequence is CASSDRGQETQYF. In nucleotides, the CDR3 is TGTGCCAGCAGTGACAGGGGTCAAGAGACCCAGTACTTC.

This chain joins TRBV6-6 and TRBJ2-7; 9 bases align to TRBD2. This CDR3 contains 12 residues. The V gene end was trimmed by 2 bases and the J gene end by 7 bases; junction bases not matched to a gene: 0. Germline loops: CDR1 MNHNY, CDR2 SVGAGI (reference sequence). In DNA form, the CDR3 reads TGTGCCAGCAGTTACGCGGGAGGGGAGCAGTACTTC. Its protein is CASSYAGGEQYF.

CDR3 protein: CAGGAAPEAFF. The CDR3 DNA reads TGTGCCGGGGGGGCAGCCCCTGAAGCTTTCTTT. The genes are TRBV28 and TRBJ1-1; weak D call: TRBD1 (6 bases). From germline, CDR1 is MDHEN and CDR2 SYDVKM. This CDR3 spans 11 amino acids. V was trimmed by 11 bases and J by 6 bases, leaving 13 bases between them.

The CDR3 here is CASSWTSGSTGELFF. DNA for the CDR3: TGTGCCAGCAGCTGGACTAGCGGGAGCACCGGGGAGCTGTTTTTT. The chain carries TRBV7-9 and TRBJ2-2; 13 bases map to TRBD2. The V gene's germline CDR1 is SEHNR and CDR2 FQNEAQ (reference sequence). V lost 4 bases, J lost 4 bases, and 0 bases stayed unmatched. This CDR3 comprises 15 residues.

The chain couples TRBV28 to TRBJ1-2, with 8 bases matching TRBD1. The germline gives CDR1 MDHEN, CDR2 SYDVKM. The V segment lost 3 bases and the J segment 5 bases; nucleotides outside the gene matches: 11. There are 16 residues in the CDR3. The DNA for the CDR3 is TGTGCCAGCAGTTTTTCTACCGGACAGGGAGGATATGGCTACACCTTC. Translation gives CASSFSTGQGGYGYTF.

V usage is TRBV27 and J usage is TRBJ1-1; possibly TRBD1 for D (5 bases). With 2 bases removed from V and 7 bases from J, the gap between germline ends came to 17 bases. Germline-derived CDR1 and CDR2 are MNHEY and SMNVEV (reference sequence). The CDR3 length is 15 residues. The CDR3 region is CASSLRGTGDYEAFF. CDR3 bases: TGTGCCAGCAGTTTACGGGGGACGGGGGATTATGAAGCTTTCTTT.